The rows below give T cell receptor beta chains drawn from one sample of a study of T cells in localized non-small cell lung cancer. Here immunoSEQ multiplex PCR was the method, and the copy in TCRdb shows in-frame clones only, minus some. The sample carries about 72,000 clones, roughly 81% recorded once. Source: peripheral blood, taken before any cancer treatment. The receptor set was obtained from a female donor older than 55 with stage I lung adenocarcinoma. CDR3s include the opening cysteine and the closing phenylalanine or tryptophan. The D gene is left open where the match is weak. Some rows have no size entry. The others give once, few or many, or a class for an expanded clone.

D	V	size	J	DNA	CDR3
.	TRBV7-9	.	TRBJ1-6	TGTGCCAGCAGCTTAGTAGACCCCCTCCACTTT	CASSLVDPLHF
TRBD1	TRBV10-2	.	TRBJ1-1	TGCGCCAGCAGTGACACAGGGGGAACTGAAGCTTTCTTT	CASSDTGGTEAFF
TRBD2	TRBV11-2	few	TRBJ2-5	TGTGCCAGCAGCCGGACTAGCGGGAGTGTGGAGACCCAGTACTTC	CASSRTSGSVETQYF
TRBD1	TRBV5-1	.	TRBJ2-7	TGCGCCAGCAGCTCGGGACAGGGGGCCTACGAGCAGTACTTC	CASSSGQGAYEQYF
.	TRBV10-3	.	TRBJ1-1	TGTGCCATCAGTGAACTGGGTTTGAACACTGAAGCTTTCTTT	CAISELGLNTEAFF
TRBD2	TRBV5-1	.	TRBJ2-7	TGCGCCAGCAGCTTGGGAGCGGGAGGCTCCGAGCAGTACTTC	CASSLGAGGSEQYF
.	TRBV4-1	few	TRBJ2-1	TGCGCCAGCAGCCGGACTATCTCCTACAATGAGCAGTTCTTC	CASSRTISYNEQFF
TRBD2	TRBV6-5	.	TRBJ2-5	TGTGCCAGCACCGCGGCGGGAGGGCCGTCAGAGACCCAGTACTTC	CASTAAGGPSETQYF
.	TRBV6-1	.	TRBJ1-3	TGTGCCAGCAGTCCAGGACAGTCCTCTGGAAACACCATATATTTT	CASSPGQSSGNTIYF
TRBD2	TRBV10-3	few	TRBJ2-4	TGTGCCATCAGTGAGTCTGGGGGGGTCTGGAACATTCAGTACTTC	CAISESGGVWNIQYF
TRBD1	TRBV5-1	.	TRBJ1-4	TGCGCCAGCAGCCTTGACAGGGGTGAAAAACTGTTTTTT	CASSLDRGEKLFF
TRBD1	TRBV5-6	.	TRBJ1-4	TGTGCCAGCCTCCGTCTGACAAACAGGGGGGTTGAAAAACTGTTTTTT	CASLRLTNRGVEKLFF
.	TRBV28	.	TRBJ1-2	TGTGCCAGCAGGACAGCTAACTATGGCTACACCTTC	CASRTANYGYTF
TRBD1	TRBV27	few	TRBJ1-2	TGTGCCAGTGACCGGACAGGCATCGGGGGTAGAGGCTACACCTTC	CASDRTGIGGRGYTF
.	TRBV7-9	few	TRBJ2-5	TGTGCCAGCAGCTCCGAGCAAGAGACCCAGTACTTC	CASSSEQETQYF
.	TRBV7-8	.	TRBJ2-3	TGTGCCAGCAGCTTAGTTGCGGGTTCGGGTTTTATTACAGATACGCAGTATTTT	CASSLVAGSGFITDTQYF
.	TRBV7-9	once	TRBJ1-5	TGTGCCAGCAGCTTAGGTACGGCGCGCCGAGATCAGCCCCAGCATTTT	CASSLGTARRDQPQHF
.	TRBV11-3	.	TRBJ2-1	TGTGCCAGCAGCCCCGCTCGGATCTACAATGAGCAGTTCTTC	CASSPARIYNEQFF
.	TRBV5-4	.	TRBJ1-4	TGTGCCAGCAGCTCGCTGGGATGGGGGAGGACTAATGAAAAACTGTTTTTT	CASSSLGWGRTNEKLFF
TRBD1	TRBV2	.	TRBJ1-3	TGTGCCAGCAGTAAAACCGGGACAGTGAACTCTGGAAACACCATATATTTT	CASSKTGTVNSGNTIYF
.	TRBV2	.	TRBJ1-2	TGTGCCAGCAGTGATCCAGGGAACTATGGCTACACCTTC	CASSDPGNYGYTF
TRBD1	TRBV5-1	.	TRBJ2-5	TGCGCCAGCAGCTTGGCACCAGGGGGCGAGACCCAGTACTTC	CASSLAPGGETQYF
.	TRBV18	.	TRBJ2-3	TGTGCCAGCTCACCAACCGCGGGAGATACGCAGTATTTT	CASSPTAGDTQYF
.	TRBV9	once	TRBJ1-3	TGTGCCAGCAGCGTAGACGCAGGGTCTGGAAACACCATATATTTT	CASSVDAGSGNTIYF
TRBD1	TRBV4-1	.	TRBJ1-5	TGCGCCAGCAGCCCGTCTAGACAGGGGGCTGGTCAGCCCCAGCATTTT	CASSPSRQGAGQPQHF
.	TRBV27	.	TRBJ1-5	TGTGCCAGCAGTTTAGAAGGTATCCAGCCCCAGCATTTT	CASSLEGIQPQHF
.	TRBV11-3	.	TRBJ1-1	TGTGCCAGCAGTACCCGGACGGGGATGAACACTGAAGCTTTCTTT	CASSTRTGMNTEAFF
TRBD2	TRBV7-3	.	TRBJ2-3	TGTGCCAGCAGCTTCGGTGGCGGGAGGGCCGCGGATACGCAGTATTTT	CASSFGGGRAADTQYF
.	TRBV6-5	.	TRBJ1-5	TGTGCCAGCAGTTCCCGCGGGGGTGGCAATCAGCCCCAGCATTTT	CASSSRGGGNQPQHF
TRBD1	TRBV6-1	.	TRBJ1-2	TGTGCCACCGAACCAGGGGGCGTTGGGTATGGCTACACCTTC	CATEPGGVGYGYTF
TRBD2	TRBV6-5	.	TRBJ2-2	TGTGCCAGCAGTTACTCCGGGACTAGCGGGGAGTTGGAGCTGTTTTTT	CASSYSGTSGELELFF
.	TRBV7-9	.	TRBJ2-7	TGTGCCAGCAGCTTTATTTTTGGGAGCTACGAGCAGTACTTC	CASSFIFGSYEQYF
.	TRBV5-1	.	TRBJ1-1	TGCGCCAGCAGCTTGGACCGGAAGGGGAACACTGAAGCTTTCTTT	CASSLDRKGNTEAFF
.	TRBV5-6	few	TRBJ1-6	TGTGCCAGCAGCCCCCGAAGCACCTCCTATAATTCACCCCTCCACTTT	CASSPRSTSYNSPLHF
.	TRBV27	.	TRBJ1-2	TGTGCCAGCAGTTTATCACGGCGGGTTGTAAAAGGGGGCTACACCTTC	CASSLSRRVVKGGYTF
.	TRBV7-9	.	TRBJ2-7	TGTGCCAGCAGCTTAAGCTCTCTACCCGACGAGCAGTACTTC	CASSLSSLPDEQYF
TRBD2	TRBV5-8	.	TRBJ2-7	TGTGCCAGCAGCTACTCCGGGACTAGCGACGAGCAGTACTTC	CASSYSGTSDEQYF
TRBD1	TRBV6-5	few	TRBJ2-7	TGTGCCAGCTTTGACAGGGGGTACGAGCAGTACTTC	CASFDRGYEQYF
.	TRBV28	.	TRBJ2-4	TGTGCCAGCGGGAAAAACATTCAGTACTTC	CASGKNIQYF
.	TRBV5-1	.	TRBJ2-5	TGCGCCAGCAGCTGGACCGGGAGCGAACTCCGGACCCAGTACTTC	CASSWTGSELRTQYF
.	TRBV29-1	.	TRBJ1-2	TGCAGCGGGCAGGGCTGGGGCTACACCTTC	CSGQGWGYTF
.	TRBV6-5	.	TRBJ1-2	TGTGCCAGCAGACCTCCGACGGCCGGCTACACCTTC	CASRPPTAGYTF
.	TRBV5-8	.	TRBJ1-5	TGTGCCAGCAGCTCTTACAATCAGCCCCAGCATTTT	CASSSYNQPQHF
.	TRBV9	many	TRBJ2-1	TGTGCCAGCAGCCCCACCTCCAATGAGCAGTTCTTC	CASSPTSNEQFF
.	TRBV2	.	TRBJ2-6	TGTGCCAGCAGTGAAGCCCCCTACAGGGCTGGGGCCAACGTCCTGACTTTC	CASSEAPYRAGANVLTF
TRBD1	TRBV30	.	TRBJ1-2	TGTGCCTGGAGTGTCCTCGGGGACAGGGGCTACTATGGCTACACCTTC	CAWSVLGDRGYYGYTF
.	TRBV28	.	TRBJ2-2	TGTGCCAGCAGTTTAGGGGCTACGAACACCGGGGAGCTGTTTTTT	CASSLGATNTGELFF